This record concerns one TCR beta chain sequence. Its antigen is as yet unknown. The data were obtained in a study of identical twins. General study points: Reduced insertions were recorded for abundant cord blood beta clonotypes, with no such pattern in memory repertoires.

Germline CDR1 reads DFQATT; CDR2 reads SNEGSKA (reference sequence). This CDR3 region has 13 residues. Between the trimmed V and J ends, which lost 5 bases and 3 bases, there was a span of 10 bases. Template switching introduced a universal primer site, and the cDNA bore unique molecular identifiers. Via MiXCR, TCRdb re-called the 5' RACE reads, giving one row per CDR3 protein. The repertoire has over 500,000 distinct CDR3 sequences, around 20% of them found once; the top ten carry approximately 0.95%. These data are also associated with another study on T cells expressing NK-cell markers. From that study: Of the CD8+ T cells in about 6 donors, 1.0-7.0% belonged to dominant NKG2C+ clonotypes. These same clonotypes (in several donors) also led the CD3+CD56-NKG2C+ fraction.

The source is a young woman in good health. The source material was CD4+ T cells sorted from blood. The J gene is TRBJ2-2, the V gene TRBV20-1; TRBD1 is a possible D gene (6 bases). CDR3 nucleotide sequence: TGCAGTGCTTTAAAGGGGGACACCGGGGAGCTGTTTTTT. It encodes CSALKGDTGELFF.